The rows below give T cell receptor beta chains drawn from one sample of a study of type 1 regulatory T cells. No antigen is known for these receptors. Each CDR3 protein is one row after TCRdb ran MiXCR on the reads. The sample yields roughly 68,000 distinct CDR3 sequences, nearly 65% seen once. The sequenced material came from cultured T cells, either the whole culture or a sorted T cell fraction (not recorded which). The receptors stem from a human donor in good health. The CDR3 runs from the conserved cysteine through the conserved F or W. A D gene is named only where the DNA matches it firmly. Some rows have no size entry. The others give once, few or many, or a class for an expanded clone.

TRBV27	-	-	TRBJ2-3	CASSHRAFGLTDTQYF	TGTGCCAGCAGTCACAGGGCTTTCGGACTCACAGATACGCAGTATTTT
TRBV2	TRBD1	few	TRBJ2-1	CASHRGLGNEQFF	TGTGCCAGCCACAGGGGGCTTGGCAATGAGCAGTTCTTC
TRBV6-5	TRBD2	many	TRBJ2-5	CASSYSLGTSGTFQETQYF	TGTGCCAGCAGTTACTCGCTAGGGACTAGCGGGACCTTCCAAGAGACCCAGTACTTC
TRBV5-1	TRBD1	-	TRBJ2-6	CASSKSGTGLSGANVLTF	TGCGCCAGCAGCAAATCCGGGACAGGACTCTCTGGGGCCAACGTCCTGACTTTC
TRBV4-3	TRBD2	-	TRBJ2-7	CASSLRLAQEQYF	TGCGCCAGCAGCCTACGACTAGCTCAGGAGCAGTACTTC
TRBV28	-	-	TRBJ2-5	CASSLLRGNQETQYF	TGTGCCAGCAGTTTACTACGGGGTAACCAAGAGACCCAGTACTTC
TRBV6-2/TRBV6-3	-	-	TRBJ2-7	CASKTQPGLRSYEQNF	TGTGCCAGCAAAACTCAACCGGGACTTAGGTCCTACGAGCAGAACTTC
TRBV20-1	TRBD2	-	TRBJ2-7	CSARTAGGPYEQCF	TGCAGTGCTAGAACAGCGGGAGGGCCCTACGAGCAGTGCTTC
TRBV11-2	TRBD2	-	TRBJ2-3	CASSLGSGTTDTQYF	TGTGCCAGCAGCTTAGGGAGCGGGACCACAGATACGCAGTATTTT
TRBV5-1	-	-	TRBJ1-1	CASSFTGHTNTEAFF	TGCGCCAGCAGCTTCACGGGACATACGAACACTGAAGCTTTCTTT
TRBV18	-	-	TRBJ2-5	CASSPPSGGGETQYF	TGTGCCAGCTCACCACCGTCTGGGGGCGGGGAGACCCAGTACTTC
TRBV12-3/TRBV12-4	TRBD1	-	TRBJ2-3	CASRPPRTGPSTDTQYF	TGTGCCAGCAGACCGCCTCGGACAGGGCCGAGCACAGATACGCAGTATTTT
TRBV3-1	TRBD1	once	TRBJ1-2	CASSQLAGGYGYTF	TGTGCCAGCAGCCAACTTGCAGGGGGCTATGGCTACACCTTC
TRBV29-1	TRBD1	-	TRBJ2-5	CSVEPGGQETQYF	TGCAGCGTTGAGCCAGGGGGACAAGAGACCCAGTACTTC
TRBV10-2	-	-	TRBJ2-7	CASSDLGQRGEQYF	TGCGCCAGCAGTGATCTTGGACAGCGGGGTGAGCAGTACTTC
TRBV3-1	-	once	TRBJ2-7	CASSQVGLQLSYEQYF	TGTGCCAGCAGCCAAGTCGGTCTACAGCTCTCCTACGAGCAGTACTTC
TRBV5-1	-	few	TRBJ1-2	CASSSGAARDRYTF	TGCGCCAGCAGCTCGGGGGCGGCGAGGGACCGCTACACCTTC
TRBV12-3/TRBV12-4	-	-	TRBJ1-2	CASSFPRGRRGDYGYTF	TGTGCCAGTAGTTTCCCCCGGGGGCGGAGGGGGGACTATGGCTACACCTTC
TRBV5-4	-	once	TRBJ1-2	CASSFRGYYGYTF	TGTGCCAGCAGCTTCAGGGGTTACTATGGCTACACCTTC
TRBV3-1	TRBD2	few	TRBJ2-1	CAGGASGSNEQFF	TGTGCCGGGGGGGCTAGCGGGAGCAATGAGCAGTTCTTC
TRBV4-1	TRBD2	-	TRBJ2-3	CASRNRGVGDTQYF	TGCGCCAGCAGGAACCGGGGGGTTGGCGATACGCAGTATTTT
TRBV5-1	-	-	TRBJ1-1	CASSVGPTSTEAFF	TGCGCCAGCAGCGTGGGACCGACCTCCACTGAAGCTTTCTTT
TRBV1	-	few	TRBJ1-2	CTSSLGDRSANYGYTF	TGCACCAGCAGCCTAGGGGATCGCAGCGCTAACTATGGCTACACCTTC
TRBV7-2	TRBD2	-	TRBJ2-7	CASSLVVGAGVNEQYF	TGTGCCAGCAGCTTAGTTGTTGGAGCGGGAGTTAACGAGCAGTACTTC
TRBV6-1	-	-	TRBJ1-1	CASSGDPNTEAFF	TGTGCCAGCAGTGGAGATCCGAACACTGAAGCTTTCTTT
TRBV20-1	-	-	TRBJ2-7	CSARDPAGVSYEQYF	TGCAGTGCTAGAGACCCAGCGGGTGTCTCCTACGAGCAGTACTTC
TRBV6-6	TRBD2	-	TRBJ2-2	CASRGGNTGELFF	TGTGCCAGCCGGGGGGGGAACACCGGGGAGCTGTTTTTT
TRBV4-1	-	few	TRBJ1-2	CASSQATDLRSGYTF	TGCGCCAGCAGCCAGGCAACGGACTTACGGAGTGGCTACACCTTC
TRBV20-1	TRBD2	few	TRBJ2-1	CSAKEAGGPYNEQFF	TGCAGTGCTAAAGAAGCGGGAGGGCCGTACAATGAGCAGTTCTTC
TRBV3-1	-	-	TRBJ2-3	CASSQPGAKSTDTQYF	TGTGCCAGCAGCCAACCCGGGGCGAAAAGCACAGATACGCAGTATTTT
TRBV6-5	-	-	TRBJ2-3	CASSDGGTALSQYF	TGTGCCAGCAGTGACGGAGGGACAGCACTATCGCAGTATTTT
TRBV27	-	few	TRBJ2-3	CASSRPGLTSTDTQYF	TGTGCCAGCAGCCGACCGGGACTTACTAGCACAGATACGCAGTATTTT
TRBV20-1	TRBD1	few	TRBJ1-4	CSAPDRSGKLFF	TGCAGTGCACCGGACAGGAGTGGAAAACTGTTTTTT
TRBV30	TRBD2	-	TRBJ2-1	CAWRGLAGGPSSYNEQFF	TGTGCCTGGAGGGGACTAGCGGGAGGGCCGAGCTCCTACAATGAGCAGTTCTTC
TRBV20-1	-	once	TRBJ1-2	CSARDLLGDGYTF	TGCAGTGCTAGGGACTTATTGGGAGATGGCTACACCTTC
TRBV29-1	-	-	TRBJ1-1	CSGTQFNTEAFF	TGCAGCGGGACACAGTTTAACACTGAAGCTTTCTTT
TRBV7-2	-	-	TRBJ1-2	CASSLGSIYGYTF	TGTGCCAGCAGCTTAGGGTCAATTTATGGCTACACCTTC
TRBV9	-	few	TRBJ2-2	CASSVIQGGELFF	TGTGCCAGCAGCGTAATTCAGGGTGGGGAGCTGTTTTTT
TRBV10-3	-	few	TRBJ1-1	CAIRVHRNTEAFF	TGTGCCATCCGGGTACACAGAAACACTGAAGCTTTCTTT
TRBV4-3	TRBD1	many	TRBJ1-5	CASSQEGGRGKGNQPQHF	TGCGCCAGCAGCCAAGAGGGGGGCAGGGGGAAGGGTAATCAGCCCCAGCATTTT
TRBV5-1	-	-	TRBJ2-3	CASSSRASSTDTQYF	TGCGCCAGCAGCTCCAGGGCTTCTAGCACAGATACGCAGTATTTT
TRBV20-1	TRBD1	once	TRBJ2-7	CSAREGSGGEQYF	TGCAGTGCTAGAGAGGGATCAGGGGGCGAGCAGTACTTC
TRBV5-1	TRBD1	-	TRBJ1-2	CASSSPTGGSYGYTF	TGCGCCAGCAGCTCACCGACAGGGGGGAGCTATGGCTACACCTTC
TRBV3-1	-	-	TRBJ1-2	CASSQVAANYGYTF	TGTGCCAGCAGCCAAGTCGCAGCTAACTATGGCTACACCTTC
TRBV18	TRBD2	-	TRBJ2-7	CASSPLAGYEQYF	TGTGCCAGCTCACCCCTAGCGGGATACGAGCAGTACTTC
TRBV29-1	-	few	TRBJ2-7	CSVEPDGSYEQYF	TGCAGCGTTGAACCGGACGGATCCTACGAGCAGTACTTC
TRBV11-3	TRBD2	-	TRBJ2-7	CASSFRTSYEQYF	TGTGCCAGCAGCTTTCGGACTAGCTACGAGCAGTACTTC
TRBV5-1	-	once	TRBJ1-1	CASSLAEGSVTEAFF	TGCGCCAGCAGCTTGGCGGAGGGTTCGGTAACTGAAGCTTTCTTT
TRBV12-3/TRBV12-4	-	once	TRBJ2-1	CASSFGQVLKEQFF	TGTGCCAGCAGTTTCGGCCAGGTCTTGAAGGAGCAGTTCTTC
TRBV20-1	-	-	TRBJ2-5	CSARDVPGRIQETQYF	TGCAGTGCTAGAGATGTTCCTGGGCGGATCCAAGAGACCCAGTACTTC
TRBV28	-	few	TRBJ2-1	CASSLGGSYNEQFF	TGTGCCAGCAGCTTGGGAGGCTCATACAATGAGCAGTTCTTC
TRBV6-5	TRBD2	-	TRBJ2-2	CASRIAGLNTGGLFF	TGTGCCAGCAGGATAGCGGGATTGAACACCGGGGGGCTGTTTTTT
TRBV6-6	-	once	TRBJ1-4	CASRDRNDEKLFF	TGTGCCAGCAGAGACAGAAACGATGAAAAACTGTTTTTT